This T cell receptor beta chain originates from a study of OX40 agonist ivuxolimab in advanced cancers. Study-wide background: Eligibility rules accepted prior anti-PD-1, anti-PD-L1 or anti-CTLA-4 therapy, and 30% to 40% had some.

Exclusion applied to patients with autoimmune disease history or systemic immunosuppression. Remarks on this clone: What it binds is unknown.

The protocol was immunoSEQ multiplex PCR, while the TCRdb copy is restricted to in-frame clones and leaves out a portion. Here the sample spans some 57,000 clones, around 82% being singletons. Overall study findings and caveats: Compared with CD4+, CD8+ T cells on average had more expanded clones. At 0.1 to 3.0 mg/kg and by week 6, clonal expansion occurred in CD4+ and CD8+ blood T cells.

The CDR3 covers 16 residues. CDR1 is SGHAT and CDR2 is FQNNGV in the germline V gene. With 1 base removed from V and 3 bases from J, the gap between germline ends came to 15 bases. The chain carries TRBV11-2 and TRBJ1-1; TRBD1 might be the D (5 bases). The sequence derives from an adult with an advanced solid tumor such as melanoma, head and neck, liver or kidney cancer. Sequenced material: CD4+ or CD8+ T cells sorted from blood, taken in a trial of the OX40 agonist ivuxolimab. The CDR3 protein is CASSLGGREADTEAFF. CDR3 nucleotide sequence: TGTGCCAGCAGCTTAGGGGGCAGGGAGGCGGACACTGAAGCTTTCTTT.